Below are 19 T cell receptor beta chains sequenced from a single sample in a study of T cell responses to AZD1222 COVID-19 vaccine. Sequencing was performed with immunoSEQ multiplex PCR; in TCRdb, only in-frame clones are kept and a portion is missing. The table has around 130,000 clones, over 90% seen once; the top ten hold more than 0.7%. Specimen: peripheral blood, collected on day 0 of AZD1222 vaccination. These TCRs come from an adult in good health.

V is TRBV5-6 and J is TRBJ1-6; no definite D call. The V gene lost 0 bases and the J gene lost 0 bases, with 10 bases spanning the gap. The CDR3 consists of 17 residues. Germline V CDR1 and CDR2: SGHDT, YYEEEE. For the CDR3, the DNA is TGTGCCAGCAGCTTGGGACACCGAGTCTCCTATAATTCACCCCTCCACTTT. Encoded protein: CASSLGHRVSYNSPLHF.

V is TRBV10-2 and J is TRBJ1-5, with D tentatively TRBD1 (5 bases). Germline values: CDR1 WSHSY, CDR2 SAAADI. This CDR3 has 14 amino acids. Trimming took off 10 bases at V and 1 base at J, with 14 bases between the two ends. The CDR3 loop reads CATLPGLSNQPQHF. In nucleotides, the CDR3 is TGCGCCACTTTACCAGGGTTGAGCAATCAGCCCCAGCATTTT.

The chain is built from TRBV18 and TRBJ1-2, with 7 bases lining up with TRBD1. The CDR3 sequence is 13 residues long. Trimming at V came to 2 bases and at J to 7 bases, leaving 4 bases not matched to a gene. Germline loops: CDR1 KGHSH, CDR2 LQKENI. CDR3 region: CASSPEGAAGYTF. CDR3 bases: TGTGCCAGCTCACCAGAGGGGGCGGCTGGCTACACCTTC.

This sequence joins TRBV3-1 (or the pseudogene TRBV3-2) and TRBJ2-7, with D uncertain. CDR1 and CDR2 from the germline V gene are LGHDT and YNNKEL (reference sequence). The germline V and J ends were trimmed by 4 bases and 1 base, with 14 bases remaining between them. The CDR3 contains 15 residues. The CDR3 sequence: CASSPLRTTSYEQYF. The CDR3 DNA is TGTGCCAGCAGCCCCCTCAGAACTACATCCTACGAGCAGTACTTC.

This CDR3 is CAWSGQGFPEAFF. In DNA, the CDR3 is TGTGCCTGGAGTGGACAGGGTTTCCCTGAAGCTTTCTTT. The chain combines TRBV30 with TRBJ1-1; TRBD1 matches at 7 bases. The CDR3 contains 13 residues. V was clipped by 1 base and J by 6 bases; unmatched bases: 5. Germline assignment: CDR1 GTSNPN and CDR2 SVGIG (reference sequence).

This chain connects TRBV15 to TRBJ1-5; TRBD1 aligns across 7 bases. The ends lost 6 bases at V and 5 bases at J; junction bases unmatched: 10. The CDR3 has 15 amino acids. Germline V gene sequence: CDR1 LNHNV, CDR2 YYDKDF (reference sequence). The CDR3: CATRPGTGVHQPQHF. The DNA for the CDR3 is TGTGCCACCAGACCCGGAACAGGGGTGCATCAGCCCCAGCATTTT. Variable domain in full (rest from reference TRBV15 and TRBJ1-5): DAMVIQNPRYQVTQFGKPVTLSCSQTLNHNVMYWYQQKSSQAPKLLFHYYDKDFNNEADTPDNFQSRRPNTSFCFLDIRSPGLGDTAMYLCATRPGTGVHQPQHFGDGTRLSIL.

J is TRBJ1-6 and V is TRBV6-6; D not resolved. Trimming took 0 bases from V and 11 from J, leaving 11 bases between them. This CDR3 region has 14 residues. CDR1 and CDR2 from the germline V gene are MNHNY and SVGAGI (reference sequence). The CDR3 region is CASSYSKGRTPLHF. As DNA, the CDR3 is TGTGCCAGCAGTTACTCGAAGGGCAGAACACCCCTCCACTTT.

The rearrangement uses TRBV5-1 and TRBJ2-3, with D possibly TRBD1 on 5 matching bases. Between the trimmed V and J ends, which lost 0 bases and 0 bases, there was a span of 8 bases. CDR3 length equals 15 residues. CDR1 and CDR2 (germline): SGHRS, YFSETQ. CDR3 sequence: CASSLEGMSTDTQYF. CDR3 DNA sequence: TGCGCCAGCAGCTTGGAGGGGATGAGCACAGATACGCAGTATTTT. The variable domain in full, completed from reference TRBV5-1 and TRBJ2-3, reads KAGVTQTPRYLIKTRGQQVTLSCSPISGHRSVSWYQQTPGQGLQFLFEYFSETQRNKGNFPGRFSGRQFSNSRSEMNVSTLELGDSALYLCASSLEGMSTDTQYFGPGTRLTVL.

The gene calls are TRBV3-1 (or the pseudogene TRBV3-2) and TRBJ2-1; TRBD2 agrees at 13 bases. CDR3 length: 16 amino acids. Trimming at V came to 3 bases and at J to 6 bases, leaving 5 bases not matched to a gene. The germline gives CDR1 LGHDT, CDR2 YNNKEL (reference sequence). CDR3 sequence (DNA): TGTGCCAGCAGCCACCTCGGGACTAGCGGGGCCAATGAGCAGTTCTTC. It yields the protein CASSHLGTSGANEQFF.

The chain is built from TRBV7-3 and TRBJ1-1, with a possible D match to TRBD1 (5 bases). The V end was cut by 5 bases, the J end by 0 bases, with 10 bases between. There are 14 residues in the CDR3. Germline assignment: CDR1 SGHTA and CDR2 FQGTGA. CDR3 residues: CASSLGHLNTEAFF. In nucleotides, the CDR3 is TGTGCCAGCAGCCTAGGACATTTGAACACTGAAGCTTTCTTT.

This chain links TRBV7-2 with TRBJ2-7, with D uncertain. The CDR3 runs to 12 residues. Germline assignment: CDR1 SGHTA and CDR2 FQGNSA. V lost 2 bases and J lost 3, with 5 bases in between. The CDR3 region has the DNA TGTGCCAGCAGCTTAACCGGCTACGAGCAGTACTTC. Its protein product is CASSLTGYEQYF.

The CDR3 region is CASSLTVTGELFF. As DNA, the CDR3 is TGTGCCAGCAGCTTAACCGTGACCGGGGAGCTGTTTTTT. V gene TRBV7-3 combines with J gene TRBJ2-2; no firm D call. The germline CDR1 and CDR2 sequences are SGHTA and FQGTGA. CDR3 length equals 13 residues. V dropped 0 bases and J dropped 5 bases, with 4 bases sitting between them.

The V call is TRBV5-4, the J call TRBJ2-3; unclear D gene. The germline V and J ends were trimmed by 0 bases and 4 bases, with 0 bases remaining between them. The germline gives CDR1 SGHNT, CDR2 YYREEE (reference sequence). The CDR3 is 11 amino acids. CDR3 coding DNA: TGTGCCAGCAGCTTGGCAGATACGCAGTATTTT. Translated, it gives CASSLADTQYF.

This clone was detected a few times. The CDR3 DNA follows: TGTGCCTGGTGTAGCGGGGGTTATACCTACGAGCAGTACTTC. It encodes CAWCSGGYTYEQYF. The V gene is TRBV30, the J gene TRBJ2-7, with TRBD2 matching over 9 bases. Losses at the gene ends were 5 bases for V and 2 bases for J; bases not matched to a gene: 7. The CDR3 totals 14 residues. Germline CDR1 and CDR2: GTSNPN and SVGIG (reference sequence). Using reference TRBV30 and TRBJ2-7 for the parts outside the CDR3, the full variable domain is SQTIHQWPATLVQPVGSPLSLECTVEGTSNPNLYWYRQAAGRGLQLLFYSVGIGQISSEVPQNLSASRPQDRQFILSSKKLLLSDSGFYLCAWCSGGYTYEQYFGPGTRLTVT.

This clone occurred a few times. This rearrangement joins TRBV6-5 to TRBJ1-1; no clear D. This CDR3 comprises 15 residues. V was pared by 7 bases and J by 4 bases, with 19 bases between. Germline V gene lookup returns CDR1 MNHEY and CDR2 SVGAGI. The CDR3 DNA reads TGTGCCAGCACCCGGACCTTCAGTGGCGCCACTGAAGCTTTCTTT. Translating it yields CASTRTFSGATEAFF.

V is TRBV13 and J is TRBJ2-5, with 7 bases lining up with TRBD1. V lost 4 bases, J lost 0 bases, and 14 bases stayed unmatched. This CDR3 comprises 18 residues. In germline, CDR1 is PRHDT, CDR2 FYEKMQ (reference sequence). CDR3 region: CASSSIDWTGANQETQYF. CDR3 coding DNA: TGTGCCAGCAGCTCCATAGACTGGACAGGAGCGAACCAAGAGACCCAGTACTTC.

The CDR3 is CASGLVLTGDSGNTIYF. The CDR3 bases are TGTGCTAGTGGTTTGGTACTAACGGGGGACTCTGGAAACACCATATATTTT. V gene TRBV12-5 combines with J gene TRBJ1-3, with D tentatively TRBD1 (5 bases). The CDR3 extends over 17 amino acids. Germline assignment: CDR1 LGHNT and CDR2 FRNRAP. Trimming took 0 bases from V and 0 from J, leaving 12 bases between them.

V and J are TRBV5-4 and TRBJ2-6; D not certain. Germline CDR1 and CDR2: SGHNT and YYREEE (reference sequence). Trimming shortened V by 4 bases and J by 3 bases, and 8 bases separated the two germline ends. This CDR3 has 14 residues. The CDR3: CASSAISGANVLTF. In DNA, the CDR3 is TGTGCCAGCAGCGCCATCAGTGGGGCCAACGTCCTGACTTTC.

A single count supports this clone. The chain combines TRBV10-3 with TRBJ2-7; no clear D gene. V was clipped by 3 bases and J by 0 bases, with 12 bases between them. The germline V gene encodes CDR1 ENHRY and CDR2 SYGVKD. The CDR3 has 15 residues. The CDR3 region is CAISDRQPLSYEQYF. CDR3 nucleotide sequence: TGTGCCATCAGTGACCGTCAGCCACTCTCCTACGAGCAGTACTTC.